One sample yielded the 9 T cell receptor beta chains listed below, sequenced in a study of T-cell reconstitution after alpha-beta-depleted transplantation in children. Molecular barcoding with unique molecular identifiers was used for the TCRbeta library. One entry per CDR3 protein, called by TCRdb with MiXCR from the PCR reads. Found here are about 640,000 distinct CDR3 sequences, approximately 12% of them singletons; the top ten hold 2.2%. Source: PBMCs, mostly from graft donor cells, taken 360 days after TCRalphabeta/CD19-depleted stem cell transplant. These receptors originate from a male patient younger than 18 who had a stem cell transplant for acute myeloid leukemia, so the T cells may come from the graft donor.

The chain recombines TRBV21-1 with TRBJ2-2; no DNA check was done on the table's D call, TRBD1. TRBV21-1 is a listed pseudogene. CDR3 length equals 17 residues. The CDR3 DNA sequence: TGTGCCAGCAGCAAACCCCGGTCTGGGGGCCCCTCCGGGGAGCTGTTTTTT. This codes for CASSKPRSGGPSGELFF.

This clonotype was counted many times. The rearrangement joins TRBV12-3 or TRBV12-4 to TRBJ2-1; D remains unclear. The germline V and J ends were trimmed by 2 bases and 0 bases, with 11 bases remaining between them. The CDR3 is 16 residues long. The CDR3 DNA is TGTGCCAGCAGTTTACCTCCAGGAATCTCCTACAATGAGCAGTTCTTC. It translates to CASSLPPGISYNEQFF.

The rearrangement joins TRBV7-2 to TRBJ2-4; 9 nucleotides agree with TRBD2. Germline-derived CDR1 and CDR2 are SGHTA and FQGNSA. Germline trimming cut 5 bases from V and 0 bases from J; bases unmatched to any gene: 5. This CDR3 contains 16 residues. CDR3 nucleotides: TGTGCCAGCAGCCAACTAGCGGGTGTAGCCAAAAACATTCAGTACTTC. This sequence encodes CASSQLAGVAKNIQYF.

The chain recombines TRBV29-1 with TRBJ2-7; 7 bases line up with TRBD1. The CDR3 loop spans 13 amino acids. CDR1 and CDR2 from the germline V gene are SQVTM and ANQGSEA. V dropped 6 bases and J dropped 0; count of bases not matched to a gene: 5. The CDR3 protein is CSVLGTASYEQYF. The CDR3 bases are TGCAGCGTCCTTGGGACAGCCTCCTACGAGCAGTACTTC.

V is TRBV28 and J is TRBJ1-6; a possible D gene is TRBD1 (6 bases). Trimming took 3 bases from V and 0 from J, leaving 15 bases between them. CDR1 and CDR2 (germline): MDHEN, SYDVKM. The CDR3 loop spans 18 amino acids. CDR3 sequence (DNA): TGTGCCAGCAGTTTTTACAGGGCCCTTAGCTCCTATAATTCACCCCTCCACTTT. It codes for CASSFYRALSSYNSPLHF.

This clonotype was picked up many times. The V and J genes are TRBV19 and TRBJ2-1, with TRBD2 matching 13 bases. Per the germline V gene, CDR1 is LNHDA and CDR2 is SQIVND (reference sequence). V lost 1 base, J lost 0 bases, and 6 bases stayed unmatched. The CDR3 length is 19 residues. The CDR3 here is CASSIGGLAGYPSYNEQFF. DNA for the CDR3: TGTGCCAGTAGTATAGGGGGACTAGCGGGATACCCCTCCTACAATGAGCAGTTCTTC.

The gene calls are TRBV28 and TRBJ2-7; unclear D gene. In germline, CDR1 is MDHEN, CDR2 SYDVKM. CDR3 length equals 13 residues. V was clipped by 5 bases and J by 5 bases, with 13 bases between them. Here the CDR3 DNA reads TGTGCCAGCAGTCCACCCGGCCGGCACGAGCAGTACTTC. This translates into CASSPPGRHEQYF.

About this clonotype: Germline is not matched at one junction end, which may reflect a read error. The rearrangement links TRBV25-1 to TRBJ1-2; possible D gene TRBD1, 6 bases. Germline CDR1 is MGHDK and CDR2 is SYGVNS. This CDR3 spans 14 amino acids. The CDR3 DNA is TGTGCCAGCAGCGACAGGAGGTCTAACTATCGCTACACCTTC. Its protein is CASSDRRSNYRYTF.

The gene calls are TRBV20-1 and TRBJ2-5; D unclear. This CDR3 has 13 amino acids. Trimming left V 6 bases short and J 2 bases short, with 13 bases between. Germline lookup yields CDR1 DFQATT and CDR2 SNEGSKA (reference sequence). In DNA, the CDR3 is TGCAGTGCCGTACTGGCGAGGCAAGAGACCCAGTACTTC. Its protein product is CSAVLARQETQYF.